Listed below are T cell receptor beta chains from one sample, sequenced in a study of blood T cell repertoires in COVID-19. Data came from immunoSEQ multiplex PCR; TCRdb stores just in-frame clones and leaves some out. The sample lists approximately 270,000 clones, roughly 85% occurring once. Sequenced sample: peripheral blood. These receptors were obtained from a woman in her 70s with acute or convalescent COVID-19. The CDR3 runs from the conserved cysteine through the conserved F or W. A D gene is named only where the DNA matches it firmly. Only part of the rows carry a size: once, few, many, or a class if the clone is expanded.

V: TRBV9; size: NA; D: TRBD1; J: TRBJ2-2; DNA: TGTGCCAGCAGCGTGCACAGGGGGGCCGGGGAGCTGTTTTTT; CDR3: CASSVHRGAGELFF
V: TRBV6-6; size: NA; D: NA; J: TRBJ2-7; DNA: TGTGCCAGCAGTTCCCAGTACGAGCAGTACTTC; CDR3: CASSSQYEQYF
V: TRBV5-1; size: NA; D: TRBD1; J: TRBJ2-1; DNA: TGCGCCAGCAGCATCACAGGGGAGAACTACAATGAGCAGTTCTTC; CDR3: CASSITGENYNEQFF
V: TRBV14; size: NA; D: NA; J: TRBJ1-1; DNA: TGTGCCAGCAGCCGAATTGGGGCAGGGTTGAACACTGAAGCTTTCTTT; CDR3: CASSRIGAGLNTEAFF
V: TRBV4-1; size: NA; D: NA; J: TRBJ1-3; DNA: TGCGCCAGCAGCCAAAGTACTGTCTCTGGAAACACCATATATTTT; CDR3: CASSQSTVSGNTIYF
V: TRBV29-1; size: NA; D: NA; J: TRBJ1-3; DNA: TGCAGCGTTGATTCCGCAGGGTCTGGAAACACCATATATTTT; CDR3: CSVDSAGSGNTIYF
V: TRBV5-6; size: NA; D: NA; J: TRBJ2-7; DNA: TGTGCCAGCAGCTCCTATGAATCCTACGAGCAGTACTTC; CDR3: CASSSYESYEQYF
V: TRBV12-5; size: NA; D: TRBD1; J: TRBJ1-2; DNA: TGTGCTAGTGGTTTGGTACTCCTTCGGGACAGGGGGGTCTATGGCTACACCTTC; CDR3: CASGLVLLRDRGVYGYTF
V: TRBV30; size: NA; D: TRBD1; J: TRBJ1-4; DNA: TGTGCCTGGCAGACAGGGGCGAATGAAAAACTGTTTTTT; CDR3: CAWQTGANEKLFF
V: TRBV9; size: NA; D: TRBD1; J: TRBJ2-5; DNA: TGTGCCAGCAGCTTCGGACAGGGGAGAGGAGAGACCCAGTACTTC; CDR3: CASSFGQGRGETQYF
V: TRBV5-4; size: NA; D: NA; J: TRBJ1-2; DNA: TGTGCCAGCAGCCTCTTAGGACTTAGTGGCTACACCTTC; CDR3: CASSLLGLSGYTF
V: TRBV12-3/TRBV12-4; size: NA; D: TRBD1; J: TRBJ1-2; DNA: TGTGCCAGCAGTAAACAGGGGGCGGGAGGCTACACCTTC; CDR3: CASSKQGAGGYTF
V: TRBV6-1; size: NA; D: TRBD2; J: TRBJ2-5; DNA: TGTGCCAGCAGTGAACCTTCGAGCGGGGGCATCCAAGAGACCCAGTACTTC; CDR3: CASSEPSSGGIQETQYF
V: TRBV3-1/TRBV3-2; size: once; D: TRBD2; J: TRBJ2-7; DNA: TGTGCCAGCAGCCGGGCTAGCGGACCCTACGAGCAGTACTTC; CDR3: CASSRASGPYEQYF
V: TRBV28; size: NA; D: NA; J: TRBJ2-2; DNA: TGTGCCAGCACCGCCCGTACAGGGACCGGGGAGCTGTTTTTT; CDR3: CASTARTGTGELFF
V: TRBV5-4; size: NA; D: NA; J: TRBJ2-3; DNA: TGTGCCAGCGCCCCGGCGGCTACTAGCACAGATACGCAGTATTTT; CDR3: CASAPAATSTDTQYF
V: TRBV12-3/TRBV12-4; size: NA; D: TRBD2; J: TRBJ2-1; DNA: TGTGCCGCCTCGAGCGGGGGGGCTGGGGAGCAGTTCTTC; CDR3: CAASSGGAGEQFF
V: TRBV5-6; size: NA; D: NA; J: TRBJ1-4; DNA: TGTGCCAGCAGCTTGGTGGACAGTAAGGAAAAACTGTTTTTT; CDR3: CASSLVDSKEKLFF